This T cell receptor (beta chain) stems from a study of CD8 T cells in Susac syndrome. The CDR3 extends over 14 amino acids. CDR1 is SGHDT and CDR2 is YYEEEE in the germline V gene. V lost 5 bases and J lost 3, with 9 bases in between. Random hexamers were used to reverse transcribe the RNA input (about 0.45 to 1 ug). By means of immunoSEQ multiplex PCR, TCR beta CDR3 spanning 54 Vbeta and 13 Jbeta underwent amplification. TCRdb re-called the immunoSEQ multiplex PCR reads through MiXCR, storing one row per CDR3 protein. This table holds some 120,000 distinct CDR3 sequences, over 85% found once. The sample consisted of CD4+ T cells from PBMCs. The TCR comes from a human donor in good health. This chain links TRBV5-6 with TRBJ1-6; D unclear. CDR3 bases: TGTGCCAGCAGAGGAATCGACTATAATTCACCCCTCCACTTT. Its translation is CASRGIDYNSPLHF.